This TCR beta chain was sequenced during a study of regulatory T cells in long-lasting Graves disease. Study-level background: Antithyroid drugs had been taken under 3 months by newly diagnosed Graves' patients.

J lost 4 bases, V lost 10 bases, and 8 bases had no gene match. CDR3 length: 14 residues. Time point noted: newly diagnosed GD, antithyroid drugs for less than 3 months. PBMCs provided the RNA from which the TCR library was made. EDTA tubes collected roughly 9 milliliters of peripheral blood. This clonotype was found many times. Its antigen remains unidentified. Overall study findings and caveats: Persistent Graves' disease cases displayed lower TCR diversity than newly diagnosed ones. Limited samples may have lowered accuracy.

CDR3 regions were amplified by Arm-PCR using iRepertoire HTBI primers to build TCR beta libraries. TCRdb re-analysed the multiplex PCR reads in MiXCR, keeping a single row per CDR3 protein. The sample holds 300,000 to 450,000 distinct CDR3 sequences, about 14% seen once. The chain has TRBV12-3 or TRBV12-4 and TRBJ2-4; 9 bases map to TRBD1. This sequence was found in a female donor with Graves disease. The sample in question was peripheral blood mononuclear cells (PBMCs), obtained at new diagnosis, from a patient treated with antithyroid drugs. The CDR3 loop is CATSAGTGKNIQYF. Written as DNA, the CDR3 is TGTGCCACCTCCGCTGGGACAGGGAAAAACATTCAGTACTTC.